The 24 T cell receptor beta chains in this list originate from one sample, sequenced in a study of blood T cells in healthy people across ages. Together with a sample-barcoded 5' primer, a J-beta primer mix was included in a second PCR lasting about 6 to 11 cycles. TCRdb re-derived calls from the 5' RACE reads in MiXCR, one entry per CDR3 protein. In the table there are 850,000 to 1,000,000 distinct CDR3 sequences, around 46% of which are singletons. Sequenced material: blood. These receptors originate from a man aged 25 to 40 in good health.

This clonotype was observed a single time. At one boundary the junction diverges from the germline segment, which might be a read error. CDR3 amino acids: CASSLALVGGRDEKLVF. In DNA, the CDR3 is TGTGCCAGCAGCTTAGCGCTAGTCGGGGGACGGGATGAAAAACTGGTTTTT. The chain combines TRBV7-9 with TRBJ1-4; a weak D match, TRBD1 (5 bases). The CDR3 runs to 17 residues. Germline V lookup: CDR1 SEHNR, CDR2 FQNEAQ (reference sequence).

The chain recombines TRBV12-3 or TRBV12-4 with TRBJ2-6; D perhaps matches TRBD1 (6 bases). The ends were cut back, 5 bases at V and 2 bases at J, with 10 bases in the middle. This CDR3 is 15 amino acids long. The CDR3 nucleotides read TGTGCCAGCAGTCTCTACAGGGCTGGGGCCAACGTCCTGACTTTC. Protein sequence: CASSLYRAGANVLTF.

This chain joins TRBV29-1 and TRBJ1-4; possible D gene TRBD1, 5 bases. The CDR3 length is 11 residues. Per germline, CDR1 SQVTM and CDR2 ANQGSEA. The germline V and J ends were trimmed by 7 bases and 8 bases, with 11 bases remaining between them. The CDR3 here is CSGETVEKLFF. The DNA of the CDR3 is TGCAGCGGAGAGACAGTCGAAAAACTGTTTTTT. The entire variable domain, with the rest obtained from reference TRBV29-1 and TRBJ1-4, is as follows: SAVISQKPSRDICQRGTSLTIQCQVDSQVTMMFWYRQQPGQSLTLIATANQGSEATYESGFVIDKFPISRPNLTFSTLTVSNMSPEDSSIYLCSGETVEKLFFGSGTQLSVL.

This clonotype has more than one count but fewer than ten. V and J are TRBV24-1 and TRBJ2-7, with unresolved D. Germline assignment: CDR1 KGHDR and CDR2 SFDVKD. Between the trimmed V and J ends, which lost 2 bases and 3 bases, there was a span of 4 bases. This CDR3 contains 12 residues. Written as DNA, the CDR3 is TGTGCCACCAGTGATTCCAGCTACGAGCAGTACTTC. This translates into CATSDSSYEQYF.

The chain carries TRBV29-1 and TRBJ1-5; perhaps TRBD1 as D (6 bases). The germline CDR1 and CDR2 sequences are SQVTM and ANQGSEA. V was shortened by 4 bases and J by 5 bases, with 9 bases between the two germline ends. The CDR3 runs to 12 residues. The CDR3 region has the DNA TGCAGCGTTGCAGGGGTAGATCAGCCCCAGCATTTT. Translated: CSVAGVDQPQHF.

This clonotype has just one count. The rearrangement joins TRBV20-1 to TRBJ1-5; possible D gene TRBD1, 5 bases. V lost 7 bases, J lost 3 bases, and 16 bases lay in between. Germline V gene sequence: CDR1 DFQATT, CDR2 SNEGSKA (reference sequence). The length of the CDR3 is 14 residues. The CDR3 spells CSVSDNWYNQPQHF. The CDR3 DNA follows: TGCAGTGTCTCGGACAATTGGTACAATCAGCCCCAGCATTTT.

The DNA for the CDR3 is TGCAGCGTTGAAGAAGGCCACAACACTGAAGCTTTCTTT. Protein sequence: CSVEEGHNTEAFF. The chain is built from TRBV29-1 and TRBJ1-1; D is unresolved. V was cut by 0 bases and J by 2 bases, with 7 bases left in between. The CDR3 spans 13 residues. Per the germline V gene, CDR1 is SQVTM and CDR2 is ANQGSEA.

This sequence joins TRBV6-5 and TRBJ2-7; 8 bases match TRBD1. The CDR3 sequence is 15 residues long. The V and J ends lost 6 bases and 5 bases, in that order; junction bases with no gene match: 12. Germline values: CDR1 MNHEY, CDR2 SVGAGI. CDR3 region: CASSRLGQGFNEQYF. Here the CDR3 DNA reads TGTGCCAGCAGCCGCCTCGGACAGGGATTTAACGAGCAGTACTTC.

The J gene is TRBJ2-2, the V gene TRBV6-1, with TRBD1 as a possible D gene (6 bases). V shed 3 bases and J shed 4 bases, with 12 bases lying between them. This CDR3 has 15 amino acids. CDR1 and CDR2 (germline): MNHNS, SASEGT. CDR3: CASSEATGTTGELFF. The CDR3 DNA is TGTGCCAGCAGTGAGGCCACAGGGACCACCGGGGAGCTGTTTTTT.

Ten or more counts support this clonotype. V gene TRBV27 combines with J gene TRBJ1-4, with D possibly matching TRBD1 (6 bases). Germline loops: CDR1 MNHEY, CDR2 SMNVEV (reference sequence). V was pared by 11 bases and J by 5 bases, with 18 bases between. The CDR3 totals 14 residues. The CDR3 spells CASTPGGWNEKLFF. CDR3 DNA sequence: TGTGCCTCTACCCCCGGGGGCTGGAATGAAAAACTGTTTTTT.

The chain joins TRBV20-1 to TRBJ2-1, with D possibly called TRBD1 or TRBD2 (5 bases each). Trimming stripped 5 bases from V and 9 bases from J, with 17 bases between. The CDR3 is 13 amino acids. Germline V gene lookup returns CDR1 DFQATT and CDR2 SNEGSKA (reference sequence). For the CDR3, the DNA is TGCAGTGCTCGGGGCCGGTCATTTGGTGAGCAGTTCTTC. Translated, it gives CSARGRSFGEQFF.

The V and J genes are TRBV5-1 and TRBJ2-5; no reliable D call. The DNA end is a closer match to TRBJ2-4, so the J assignment may be wrong. The germline V gene has CDR1 SGHRS and CDR2 YFSETQ. The length of the CDR3 is 14 residues. CDR3 DNA sequence: TGCGCCAGCAGCTTGGGGCAGGACAAAAACATTCAGTACTTC. This translates into CASSLGQDKNIQYF.

The rearrangement links TRBV7-2 to TRBJ1-1; 9 nucleotides align to TRBD1. The V and J ends lost 4 bases and 1 base, in that order; junction bases with no gene match: 16. Germline V gene lookup returns CDR1 SGHTA and CDR2 FQGNSA. This CDR3 contains 19 residues. DNA of the CDR3: TGTGCCAGCAGCTCATCCATAGGACAGGGGACAGCTCGGAACACTGAAGCTTTCTTT. It yields the protein CASSSSIGQGTARNTEAFF.

The chain's CDR3 is CASSLVPGTGAYEQYF. Here the CDR3 DNA reads TGCGCCAGCAGCTTGGTGCCCGGGACAGGGGCCTACGAGCAGTACTTC. The gene calls are TRBV5-1 and TRBJ2-7; TRBD1 agrees at 10 bases. Germline lookup yields CDR1 SGHRS and CDR2 YFSETQ. V trimming: 0 bases; J trimming: 2 bases; junction bases outside the gene matches: 5. The CDR3 spans 16 residues.

This clonotype has a handful of counts. The rearrangement joins TRBV12-3 or TRBV12-4 to TRBJ2-1, with 7 bases matching TRBD1. Trimming at V came to 10 bases and at J to 5 bases, leaving 5 bases not matched to a gene. The CDR3 is 12 amino acids. CDR3 sequence (DNA): TGTGCCACCACGACAGGGAACAATGAGCAGTTCTTC. Its protein product is CATTTGNNEQFF.

This clonotype has just a few counts. One end of the junction is discordant with germline, which a read error may explain. The chain recombines TRBV4-1 with TRBJ1-3; D gene ambiguous. The CDR3 is made up of 12 amino acids. Germline CDR1 and CDR2: MGHRA and YSYEKL. The CDR3 nucleotides are TGCGCCAGCGGCCACTCTGGAAACACCATATATTTT. Translated, it gives CASGHSGNTIYF.

CDR3 DNA sequence: TGTGCCAGCAGCCTAGGGGGAACCTACTCTGGGGCCAACGTCCTGACTTTC. This encodes CASSLGGTYSGANVLTF. The V gene is TRBV12-3 or TRBV12-4, the J gene TRBJ2-6; D may be TRBD1 (6 bases). This CDR3 is built from 17 residues. Trimming cost V 6 bases and J 0 bases, with 15 bases left between them.

This clonotype was seen only a few times. The rearrangement joins TRBV19 to TRBJ2-5; TRBD1 agrees at 8 bases. Germline V gene data show CDR1 as LNHDA and CDR2 as SQIVND (reference sequence). V lost 7 bases, J lost 2 bases, and 9 bases stayed unmatched. The CDR3 has 15 residues. CDR3 sequence reads: CASNTRDRTQETQYF. The CDR3 nucleotides read TGTGCCAGTAACACTCGGGACAGGACACAAGAGACCCAGTACTTC.

The CDR3 DNA sequence: TGTGCCAGCAGCTGGACAGGGCTGAGCTCCTACAATGAGCAGTTCTTC. Protein sequence: CASSWTGLSSYNEQFF. The chain couples TRBV6-5 to TRBJ2-1; 8 bases are shared with TRBD1. Germline V gives CDR1 MNHEY, CDR2 SVGAGI. V lost 6 bases, J lost 0 bases, and 7 bases stayed unmatched. This CDR3 is 16 amino acids long.

Of note for this clonotype: A read error may explain this, as a much larger clone is one base away. V and J are TRBV20-1 and TRBJ2-1; 8 nucleotides align to TRBD1. The junction had 9 bases not matched to a gene; V was cut back by 0 bases and J by 5 bases. This CDR3 spans 16 amino acids. Germline CDR1 DFQATT, CDR2 SNEGSKA (reference sequence). The CDR3 DNA reads TGCAGTGCTAGAGATGTGGCAGGGGGCCCCGACAATGAGCAGTTCTTC. Translation: CSARDVAGGPDNEQFF.

In its sample, this clonotype was seen a few times. V usage is TRBV4-2 and J usage is TRBJ2-5, with 9 bases fitting TRBD2. The CDR3 sequence is 17 residues long. Per germline, CDR1 LGHNA and CDR2 YNFKEQ. Trimming removed 0 bases from V and 5 bases from J; junction bases left unmatched: 10. The CDR3 loop is CASSQDLDRGGAETQYF. In nucleotides, the CDR3 is TGTGCCAGCAGCCAAGATCTTGATCGCGGGGGGGCGGAGACCCAGTACTTC.

V is TRBV20-1 and J is TRBJ2-1, with a tentative D call TRBD2 (6 bases). The better agreement between TRBJ2-7 and the DNA end casts doubt on the J call. The CDR3 totals 12 residues. Germline CDR1 and CDR2: DFQATT and SNEGSKA (reference sequence). CDR3 sequence reads: CSALAFYNEQYF. The CDR3 nucleotides are TGCAGTGCCCTAGCGTTCTACAATGAGCAGTACTTC.

V usage is TRBV7-6 and J usage is TRBJ1-1, with TRBD1 as a possible D gene (5 bases). This CDR3 is 16 amino acids long. Trimming took 5 bases from V and 0 from J, leaving 16 bases between them. CDR1 is SGHVS, CDR2 FNYEAQ, per germline. Here the CDR3 DNA reads TGTGCCAGCAGCCCAGTGGGGGGGACCATGAACACTGAAGCTTTCTTT. This gives the protein CASSPVGGTMNTEAFF.

The chain is built from TRBV3-1 and TRBJ1-5, with 9 bases identical to TRBD1. V dropped 3 bases and J dropped 5; count of bases not matched to a gene: 2. The length of the CDR3 is 14 residues. Germline assignment: CDR1 LGHDT and CDR2 YNNKEL (reference sequence). CDR3 sequence reads: CASSQGTGYQPQHF. CDR3 nucleotide sequence: TGTGCCAGCAGCCAGGGGACAGGGTATCAGCCCCAGCATTTT.